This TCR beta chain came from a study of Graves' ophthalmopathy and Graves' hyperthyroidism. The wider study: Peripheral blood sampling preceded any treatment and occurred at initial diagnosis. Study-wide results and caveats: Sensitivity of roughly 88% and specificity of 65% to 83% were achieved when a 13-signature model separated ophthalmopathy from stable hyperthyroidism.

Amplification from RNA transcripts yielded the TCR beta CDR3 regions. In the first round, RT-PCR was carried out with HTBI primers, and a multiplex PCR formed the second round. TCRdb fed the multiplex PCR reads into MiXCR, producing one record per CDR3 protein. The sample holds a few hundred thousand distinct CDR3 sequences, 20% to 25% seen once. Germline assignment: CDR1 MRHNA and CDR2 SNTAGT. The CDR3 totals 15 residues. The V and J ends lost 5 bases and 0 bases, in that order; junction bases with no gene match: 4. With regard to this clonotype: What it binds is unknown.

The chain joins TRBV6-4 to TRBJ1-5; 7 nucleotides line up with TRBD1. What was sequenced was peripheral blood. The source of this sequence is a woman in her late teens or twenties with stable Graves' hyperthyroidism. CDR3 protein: CASSIGTASNQPQHF. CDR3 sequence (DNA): TGTGCCAGCAGTATCGGGACAGCTAGCAATCAGCCCCAGCATTTT.